One and the same sample provided the 27 T cell receptor beta chains below, sequenced in a study of T-cell reconstitution after alpha-beta-depleted transplantation in children. A TCRbeta library incorporating unique molecular identifiers was prepared. One entry per CDR3 protein results from TCRdb running MiXCR on the PCR reads. Among approximately 230,000 distinct CDR3 sequences listed, 24% were seen once. Source: PBMCs, mostly from graft donor cells, taken 360 days after TCRalphabeta/CD19-depleted stem cell transplant. The receptors come from a female patient between 2 and 15 years old who had a stem cell transplant for congenital amegakaryocytic thrombocytopenia, so the T cells may come from the graft donor.

This chain's CDR3 is CASSQWAGFNSPLHF. CDR3 coding DNA: TGTGCCAGCAGCCAATGGGCAGGATTTAATTCACCCCTCCACTTT. The J gene is TRBJ1-6, the V gene TRBV14; D not certain. Germline V gives CDR1 SGHDN, CDR2 FVKESK. V was clipped by 2 bases and J by 6 bases, with 11 bases between them. The CDR3 consists of 15 residues.

This clonotype turned up a few times. This chain uses TRBV20-1 with TRBJ2-5; 15 bases map to TRBD2. The CDR3 sequence is 16 residues long. The V gene's germline CDR1 is DFQATT and CDR2 SNEGSKA (reference sequence). V lost 5 bases and J lost 2; bases outside the gene matches: 6. The CDR3 DNA reads as TGCAGTGCTTGGGGACTAGCGGGGGGAAAACAAGAGACCCAGTACTTC. It translates to CSAWGLAGGKQETQYF.

This sequence joins TRBV2 and TRBJ1-4, with 10 positions matching TRBD1. CDR3 length equals 15 residues. With 4 bases clipped from V and 5 bases from J, the junction kept 4 bases outside the gene matches. Germline loops: CDR1 SNHLY, CDR2 FYNNEI. The DNA for the CDR3 is TGTGCCAGCAGTGGGACAGGGGGAAGCAATGAAAAACTGTTTTTT. It specifies CASSGTGGSNEKLFF.

The chain recombines TRBV11-2 with TRBJ2-1, with 8 bases fitting TRBD2. V lost 6 bases, J lost 1 base, and 8 bases stayed unmatched. This CDR3 contains 16 residues. Per germline, CDR1 SGHAT and CDR2 FQNNGV. This chain's CDR3 is CASRVAGFKSYNEQFF. The CDR3 region has the DNA TGTGCCAGCAGAGTAGCGGGGTTTAAGTCCTACAATGAGCAGTTCTTC.

In its sample, this clonotype was seen a few times. The genes are TRBV7-9 and TRBJ2-2; D is ambiguous. The CDR3 consists of 13 residues. V lost 2 bases and J lost 4, with 5 bases in between. Germline V gene sequence: CDR1 SEHNR, CDR2 FQNEAQ (reference sequence). The CDR3 DNA reads TGTGCCAGCAGCTTAACGGCCACCGGGGAGCTGTTTTTT. It yields the protein CASSLTATGELFF.

The chain has TRBV28 and TRBJ2-5, with D uncertain. CDR3 length: 15 residues. Germline assignment: CDR1 MDHEN and CDR2 SYDVKM. The V end was cut by 2 bases, the J end by 5 bases, with 15 bases between. CDR3 region: CASSLNLGIWETQYF. CDR3 sequence (DNA): TGTGCCAGCAGTTTAAATTTAGGGATATGGGAGACCCAGTACTTC.

V gene TRBV7-8 combines with J gene TRBJ1-3; 9 bases match TRBD1. V was pared by 3 bases and J by 9 bases, with 12 bases of the junction left unmatched. Germline V CDR1 and CDR2: SGHVS, FQNEAQ. This CDR3 has 16 amino acids. The CDR3 sequence is CASSLGTGSKPGTIYF. The DNA for the CDR3 is TGTGCCAGCAGCTTGGGGACAGGGAGTAAACCCGGCACCATATATTTT.

This clonotype has a handful of counts. The chain is built from TRBV12-3 or TRBV12-4 and TRBJ2-7, with TRBD1 as a possible D gene (6 bases). The CDR3 totals 13 residues. V shed 3 bases and J shed 4 bases, with 10 bases lying between them. The CDR3, as DNA: TGTGCCAGCAGTTTCTGGGGGCAGTACGAGCAGTACTTC. It translates to CASSFWGQYEQYF.

The J gene is TRBJ2-3, the V gene TRBV2; no clear D gene. Germline loops: CDR1 SNHLY, CDR2 FYNNEI. The CDR3 runs to 16 residues. Between the trimmed V and J ends, which lost 4 bases and 5 bases, there was a span of 19 bases. The CDR3 coding sequence is TGTGCCAGCAGTGGTGAGGTCATCACCGAGGAAGATACGCAGTATTTT. The encoded protein is CASSGEVITEEDTQYF.

This rearrangement joins TRBV5-1 to TRBJ2-7; D is unresolved. This CDR3 comprises 15 residues. V shed 6 bases and J shed 4 bases, with 20 bases lying between them. CDR1 SGHRS and CDR2 YFSETQ come from the germline V gene. CDR3 amino acids: CASNEPTQSAYEQYF. CDR3 nucleotides: TGCGCCAGCAACGAACCTACCCAAAGTGCTTACGAGCAGTACTTC.

This chain uses TRBV11-1 with TRBJ1-6; D perhaps matches TRBD1 (5 bases). The ends were cut back, 4 bases at V and 0 bases at J, with 16 bases in the middle. Germline CDR1 and CDR2: SGHAT and FQDESV (reference sequence). CDR3 length: 18 amino acids. The CDR3 region has the DNA TGTGCCAGCAGCTCGGGGACGTTGCGGTACTCCTATAATTCACCCCTCCACTTT. Its protein is CASSSGTLRYSYNSPLHF.

V gene TRBV28 combines with J gene TRBJ2-5; D call uncertain. The ends were cut back, 10 bases at V and 0 bases at J, with 12 bases in the middle. CDR3 length equals 13 residues. CDR1 is MDHEN and CDR2 is SYDVKM in the germline V gene. The CDR3 nucleotides read TGTGCCACCACCCTAGGGAACCAAGAGACCCAGTACTTC. It is translated as CATTLGNQETQYF.

The chain combines TRBV3-1 with TRBJ2-5, with TRBD2 as a possible D gene (5 bases). Germline V gives CDR1 LGHDT, CDR2 YNNKEL (reference sequence). CDR3 size: 14 residues. The germline V and J ends were trimmed by 2 bases and 2 bases, with 9 bases remaining between them. The CDR3 DNA is TGTGCCAGCAGCCAATCCCGGGAACAAGAGACCCAGTACTTC. This encodes CASSQSREQETQYF.

The chain has TRBV20-1 and TRBJ2-5; tentative D call: TRBD1 (5 bases). The CDR3 runs to 15 residues. Germline-derived CDR1 and CDR2 are DFQATT and SNEGSKA (reference sequence). Trimming stripped 5 bases from V and 5 bases from J, with 21 bases between. CDR3 sequence: CSAQGVGTAGETQYF. In nucleotides, the CDR3 is TGCAGTGCTCAAGGGGTGGGAACTGCCGGGGAGACCCAGTACTTC.

This clonotype was observed a handful of times. V usage is TRBV27 and J usage is TRBJ1-2, with 7 bases fitting TRBD1. Germline trimming cut 5 bases from V and 1 base from J; bases unmatched to any gene: 7. The CDR3 sequence is 15 residues long. CDR1 MNHEY and CDR2 SMNVEV come from the germline V gene (reference sequence). The CDR3 region is CASSPRQGDNYGYTF. The CDR3 region has the DNA TGTGCCAGCAGTCCACGACAGGGCGATAACTATGGCTACACCTTC.

This clonotype showed up just once. This chain uses TRBV20-1 with TRBJ2-2; the D gene is possibly TRBD1 (6 bases). V was shortened by 6 bases and J by 1 base, with 15 bases between the two germline ends. This CDR3 has 15 amino acids. Germline V gives CDR1 DFQATT, CDR2 SNEGSKA (reference sequence). The CDR3 DNA follows: TGCAGTGCCACACAGGGCGGTGGGAACACCGGGGAGCTGTTTTTT. Protein: CSATQGGGNTGELFF.

The J gene is TRBJ2-1, the V gene TRBV15, with 16 bases aligning to TRBD2. The CDR3 consists of 19 residues. Germline values: CDR1 LNHNV, CDR2 YYDKDF (reference sequence). J gave up 8 bases and V 0 bases, and 10 bases lay outside the gene matches. CDR3 coding DNA: TGTGCCACCAGCAGAGATCCGGGACTAGCGGGAGGGTTGGATGATGAGCAGTTCTTC. Amino acids: CATSRDPGLAGGLDDEQFF.

This clonotype was observed a handful of times. V usage is TRBV7-2 and J usage is TRBJ1-3; D gene unclear. Trimming stripped 5 bases from V and 4 bases from J, with 9 bases between. CDR1 is SGHTA, CDR2 FQGNSA, per germline. CDR3 length: 13 residues. In DNA, the CDR3 is TGTGCCAGCAGCCTCGACGGCGGAAACACCATATATTTT. Translating gives CASSLDGGNTIYF. The full variable domain, rest sourced from reference TRBV7-2 and TRBJ1-3, is GAGVSQSPSNKVTEKGKDVELRCDPISGHTALYWYRQSLGQGLEFLIYFQGNSAPDKSGLPSDRFSAERTGGSVSTLTIQRTQQEDSAVYLCASSLDGGNTIYFGEGSWLTVV.

The chain carries TRBV29-1 and TRBJ1-1; D uncertain. The CDR3 sequence is 11 residues long. The V end was cut by 8 bases, the J end by 1 base, with 8 bases between. Per germline, CDR1 SQVTM and CDR2 ANQGSEA. The CDR3 here is CSCIGNTEAFF. The CDR3 DNA reads as TGCAGCTGTATAGGGAACACTGAAGCTTTCTTT. The variable domain in full, with the rest retrieved from reference TRBV29-1 and TRBJ1-1, is SAVISQKPSRDICQRGTSLTIQCQVDSQVTMMFWYRQQPGQSLTLIATANQGSEATYESGFVIDKFPISRPNLTFSTLTVSNMSPEDSSIYLCSCIGNTEAFFGQGTRLTVV.

A single count supports this clonotype. Since no conserved phenylalanine or tryptophan closes the CDR3, a read error is the likely cause. The DNA for the CDR3 is TGTGCCAGCAGTTACAGGGCCCCTGAAGCTTTCTAT. This codes for CASSYRAPEAFY. The V and J genes are TRBV6-6 and TRBJ1-1; D not certain. V was shortened by 2 bases and J by 6 bases, with 7 bases between the two germline ends. Germline V gene sequence: CDR1 MNHNY, CDR2 SVGAGI (reference sequence). The CDR3 covers 12 residues.

This clonotype was detected a few times. V usage is TRBV4-1 and J usage is TRBJ2-7; possibly TRBD2 for D (5 bases). Germline V gives CDR1 MGHRA, CDR2 YSYEKL. V was trimmed by 1 base and J by 1 base, leaving 14 bases between them. CDR3 length equals 16 residues. The CDR3 here is CASSQAVGPGSYEQYF. CDR3 DNA: TGCGCCAGCAGCCAAGCTGTGGGTCCGGGATCCTACGAGCAGTACTTC.

The chain recombines TRBV12-3 or TRBV12-4 with TRBJ1-1; weak D call: TRBD1 (6 bases). V was pared by 2 bases and J by 7 bases, with 17 bases between. There are 15 residues in the CDR3. The chain's CDR3 is CASSLYREEYGEAFF. The CDR3 nucleotides are TGTGCCAGCAGTTTATACAGGGAGGAGTATGGTGAAGCTTTCTTT.

This clonotype was counted many times. V and J are TRBV4-2 and TRBJ1-2; no clear D gene. Germline V gene lookup returns CDR1 LGHNA and CDR2 YNFKEQ. V shed 4 bases and J shed 1 base, with 7 bases lying between them. The CDR3 runs 13 residues. CDR3 nucleotide sequence: TGTGCCAGCAGCCCAGAGTTTAACTATGGCTACACCTTC. It encodes CASSPEFNYGYTF.

The chain combines TRBV7-8 with TRBJ1-1; TRBD1 is a possible D gene (6 bases). The germline V and J ends were trimmed by 4 bases and 1 base, with 13 bases remaining between them. Germline lookup yields CDR1 SGHVS and CDR2 FQNEAQ. The CDR3 runs to 15 residues. The CDR3: CASSSRTAANTEAFF. CDR3 DNA sequence: TGTGCCAGCAGCTCCCGGACAGCGGCGAACACTGAAGCTTTCTTT.

CDR3 sequence: CASSRKASRQNEQYF. DNA for the CDR3: TGTGCCAGCAGTCGGAAGGCTAGCAGACAAAACGAGCAGTACTTC. V usage is TRBV6-1 and J usage is TRBJ2-7, with D possibly being TRBD2 (5 bases). The CDR3 totals 15 residues. The V gene's germline CDR1 is MNHNS and CDR2 SASEGT. Trimming cost V 5 bases and J 5 bases, with 19 bases left between them.

This clonotype appeared a few times. The V gene is TRBV28, the J gene TRBJ2-4, with 7 nucleotides matching TRBD1. CDR3 size: 16 residues. Germline V gene lookup returns CDR1 MDHEN and CDR2 SYDVKM. After removal of 5 bases from V and 7 bases from J, the junction contained 14 bases not matched to a gene. The CDR3 region is CASSASPGTAINIQYF. The DNA of the CDR3 is TGTGCCAGCAGTGCGTCCCCCGGGACAGCCATCAACATTCAGTACTTC.

V usage is TRBV28 and J usage is TRBJ2-2; possibly TRBD2 for D (6 bases). Germline V lookup: CDR1 MDHEN, CDR2 SYDVKM. V lost 8 bases, J lost 0 bases, and 10 bases lay in between. The CDR3 extends over 14 amino acids. In DNA form, the CDR3 reads TGTGCCAGCCCGGCGGGGCCGAACACCGGGGAGCTGTTTTTT. Translation gives CASPAGPNTGELFF.